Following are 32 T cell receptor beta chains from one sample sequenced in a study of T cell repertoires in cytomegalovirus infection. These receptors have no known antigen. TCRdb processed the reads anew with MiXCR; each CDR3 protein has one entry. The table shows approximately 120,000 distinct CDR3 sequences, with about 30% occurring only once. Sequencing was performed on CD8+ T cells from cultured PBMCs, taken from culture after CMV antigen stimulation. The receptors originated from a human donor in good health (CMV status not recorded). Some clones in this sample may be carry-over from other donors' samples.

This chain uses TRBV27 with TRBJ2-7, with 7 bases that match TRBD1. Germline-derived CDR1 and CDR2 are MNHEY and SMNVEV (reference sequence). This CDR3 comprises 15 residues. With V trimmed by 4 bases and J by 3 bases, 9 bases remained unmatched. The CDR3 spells CASSWDSSFNYEQYF. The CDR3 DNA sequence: TGTGCCAGCAGTTGGGACAGTTCTTTTAACTACGAGCAGTACTTC.

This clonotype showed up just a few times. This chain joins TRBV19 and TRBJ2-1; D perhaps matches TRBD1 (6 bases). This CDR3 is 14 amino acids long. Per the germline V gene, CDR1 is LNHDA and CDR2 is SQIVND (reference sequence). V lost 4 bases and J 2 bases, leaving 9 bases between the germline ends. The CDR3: CASSTGQAYNEQFF. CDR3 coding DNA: TGTGCCAGTAGTACGGGACAAGCCTACAATGAGCAGTTCTTC.

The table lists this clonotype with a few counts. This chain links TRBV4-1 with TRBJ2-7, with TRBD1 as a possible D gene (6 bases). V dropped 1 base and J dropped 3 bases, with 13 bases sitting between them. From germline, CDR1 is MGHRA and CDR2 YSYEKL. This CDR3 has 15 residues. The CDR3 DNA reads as TGCGCCAGCAGCCAAGGGCCCCGGGACAACTACGAGCAGTACTTC. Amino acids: CASSQGPRDNYEQYF.

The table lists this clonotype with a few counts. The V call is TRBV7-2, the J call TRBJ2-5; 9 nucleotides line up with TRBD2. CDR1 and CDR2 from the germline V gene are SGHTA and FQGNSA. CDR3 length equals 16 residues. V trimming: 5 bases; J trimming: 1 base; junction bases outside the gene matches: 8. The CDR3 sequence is CASSRHQLAGQETQYF. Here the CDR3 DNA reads TGTGCCAGCAGCCGCCACCAACTAGCGGGCCAAGAGACCCAGTACTTC.

CDR3 DNA sequence: TGCGCCAGCAGCTATGGGACAGGAGAATACGAGCAGTACTTC. Amino acids: CASSYGTGEYEQYF. The rearrangement joins TRBV4-1 to TRBJ2-7; 8 bases are a match to TRBD1. J lost 4 bases, V lost 5 bases, and 7 bases had no gene match. The CDR3 is made up of 14 amino acids. Germline CDR1 MGHRA, CDR2 YSYEKL.

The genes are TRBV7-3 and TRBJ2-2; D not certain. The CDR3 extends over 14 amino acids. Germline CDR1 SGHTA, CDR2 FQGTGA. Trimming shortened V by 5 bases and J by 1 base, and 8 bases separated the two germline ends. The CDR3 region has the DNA TGTGCCAGCAGCGTTGGATGGAACACCGGGGAGCTGTTTTTT. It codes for CASSVGWNTGELFF.

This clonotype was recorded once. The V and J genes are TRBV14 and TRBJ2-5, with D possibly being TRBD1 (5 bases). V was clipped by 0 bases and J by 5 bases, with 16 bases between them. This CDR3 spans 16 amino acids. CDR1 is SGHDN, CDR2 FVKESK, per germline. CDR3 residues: CASSQDPLGNRETQYF. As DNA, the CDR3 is TGTGCCAGCAGCCAAGACCCCTTGGGCAACAGGGAGACCCAGTACTTC.

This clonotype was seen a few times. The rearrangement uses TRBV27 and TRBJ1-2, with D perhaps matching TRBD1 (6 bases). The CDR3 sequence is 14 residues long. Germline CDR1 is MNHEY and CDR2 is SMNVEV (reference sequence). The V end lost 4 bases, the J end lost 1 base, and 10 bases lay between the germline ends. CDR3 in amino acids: CASSSGVFNYGYTF. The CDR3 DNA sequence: TGTGCCAGCAGTTCAGGGGTTTTTAACTATGGCTACACCTTC.

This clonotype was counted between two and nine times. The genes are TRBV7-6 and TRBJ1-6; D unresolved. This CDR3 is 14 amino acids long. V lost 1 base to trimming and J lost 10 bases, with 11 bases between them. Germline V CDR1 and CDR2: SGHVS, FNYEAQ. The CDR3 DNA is TGTGCCAGCAGCTTAGGAGTAGGGTACTCACCCCTCCACTTT. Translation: CASSLGVGYSPLHF.

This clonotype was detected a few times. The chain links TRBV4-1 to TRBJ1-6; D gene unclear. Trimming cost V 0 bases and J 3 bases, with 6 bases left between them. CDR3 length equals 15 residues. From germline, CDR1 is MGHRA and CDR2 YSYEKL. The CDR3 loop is CASSQDWGYNSPLHF. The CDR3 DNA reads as TGCGCCAGCAGCCAAGATTGGGGCTATAATTCACCCCTCCACTTT.

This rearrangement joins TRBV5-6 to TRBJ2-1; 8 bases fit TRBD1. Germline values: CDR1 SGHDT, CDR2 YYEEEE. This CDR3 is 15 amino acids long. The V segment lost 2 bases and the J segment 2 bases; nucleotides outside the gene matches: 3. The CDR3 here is CASSLGQGAYNEQFF. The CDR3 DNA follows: TGTGCCAGCAGCTTAGGACAGGGAGCCTACAATGAGCAGTTCTTC. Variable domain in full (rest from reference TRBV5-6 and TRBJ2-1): DAGVTQSPTHLIKTRGQQVTLRCSPKSGHDTVSWYQQALGQGPQFIFQYYEEEERQRGNFPDRFSGHQFPNYSSELNVNALLLGDSALYLCASSLGQGAYNEQFFGPGTRLTVL.

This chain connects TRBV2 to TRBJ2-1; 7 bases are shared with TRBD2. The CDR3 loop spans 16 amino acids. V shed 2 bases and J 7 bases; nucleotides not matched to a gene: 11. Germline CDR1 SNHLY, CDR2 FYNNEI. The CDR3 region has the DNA TGTGCCAGCAGTGAACCCGGGGCTAGCGGAGGGAATGAGCAGTTCTTC. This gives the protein CASSEPGASGGNEQFF.

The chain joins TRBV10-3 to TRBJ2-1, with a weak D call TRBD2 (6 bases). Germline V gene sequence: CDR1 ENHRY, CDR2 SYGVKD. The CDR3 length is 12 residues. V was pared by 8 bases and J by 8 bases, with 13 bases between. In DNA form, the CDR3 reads TGTGCCATCGCCGGAGCGGGCGATGAGCAGTTCTTC. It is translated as CAIAGAGDEQFF.

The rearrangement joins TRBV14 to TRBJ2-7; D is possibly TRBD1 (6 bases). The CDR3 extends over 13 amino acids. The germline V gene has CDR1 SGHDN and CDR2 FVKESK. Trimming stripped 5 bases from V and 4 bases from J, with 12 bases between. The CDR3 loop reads CASSEITGYEQYF. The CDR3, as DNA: TGTGCCAGCAGCGAAATTACAGGGTACGAGCAGTACTTC.

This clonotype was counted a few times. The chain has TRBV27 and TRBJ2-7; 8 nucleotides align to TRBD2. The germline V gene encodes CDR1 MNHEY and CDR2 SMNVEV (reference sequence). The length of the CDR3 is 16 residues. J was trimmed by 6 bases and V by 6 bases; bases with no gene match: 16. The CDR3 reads CASSISGGHLPSEQYF. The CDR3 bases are TGTGCCAGCAGCATAAGCGGGGGACATCTCCCCAGCGAGCAGTACTTC.

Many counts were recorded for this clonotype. The CDR3 bases are TGTGCCAGCAGGGACATTTATAGCAATCAGCCCCAGCATTTT. It encodes CASRDIYSNQPQHF. The chain is built from TRBV6-2 or TRBV6-3 and TRBJ1-5, with D tentatively TRBD1 (5 bases). The ends were cut back, 6 bases at V and 0 bases at J, with 9 bases in the middle. CDR3 length equals 14 residues. CDR1 and CDR2 (germline): MNHEY, SVGEGT.

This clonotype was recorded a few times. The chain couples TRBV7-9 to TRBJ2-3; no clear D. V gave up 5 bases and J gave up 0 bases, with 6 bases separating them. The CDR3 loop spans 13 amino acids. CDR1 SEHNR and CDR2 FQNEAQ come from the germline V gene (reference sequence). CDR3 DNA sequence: TGTGCCAGCAGCCCGGCCAGCACAGATACGCAGTATTTT. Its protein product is CASSPASTDTQYF.

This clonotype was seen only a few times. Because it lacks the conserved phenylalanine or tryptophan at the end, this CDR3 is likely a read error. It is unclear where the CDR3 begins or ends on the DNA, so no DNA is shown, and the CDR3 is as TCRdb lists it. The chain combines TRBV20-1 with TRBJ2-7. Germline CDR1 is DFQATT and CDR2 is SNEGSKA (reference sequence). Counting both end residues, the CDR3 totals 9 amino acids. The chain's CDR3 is CSARVLVDL.

CDR3 in DNA: TGTGCCAGCAGCCAAGTTTCTTTTTTAGGGACGGACTATGGCTACACCTTC. It encodes CASSQVSFLGTDYGYTF. The rearrangement joins TRBV14 to TRBJ1-2; D may be TRBD1 (5 bases). V was clipped by 1 base and J by 3 bases, with 18 bases between them. The CDR3 extends over 17 amino acids. CDR1 is SGHDN, CDR2 FVKESK, per germline.

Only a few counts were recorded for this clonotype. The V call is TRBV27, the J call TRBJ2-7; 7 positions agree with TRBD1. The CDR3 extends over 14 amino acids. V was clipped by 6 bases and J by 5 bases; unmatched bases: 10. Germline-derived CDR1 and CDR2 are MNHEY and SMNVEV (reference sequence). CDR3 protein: CASRKPGQLNEQYF. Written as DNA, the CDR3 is TGTGCCAGCAGGAAGCCGGGACAGTTAAACGAGCAGTACTTC.

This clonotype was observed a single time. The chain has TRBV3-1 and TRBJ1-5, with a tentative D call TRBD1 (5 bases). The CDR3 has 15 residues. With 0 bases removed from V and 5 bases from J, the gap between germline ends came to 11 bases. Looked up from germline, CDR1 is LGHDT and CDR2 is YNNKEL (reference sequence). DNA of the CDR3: TGTGCCAGCAGCCAAGATTTGGGGGTGGATCAGCCCCAGCATTTT. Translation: CASSQDLGVDQPQHF.

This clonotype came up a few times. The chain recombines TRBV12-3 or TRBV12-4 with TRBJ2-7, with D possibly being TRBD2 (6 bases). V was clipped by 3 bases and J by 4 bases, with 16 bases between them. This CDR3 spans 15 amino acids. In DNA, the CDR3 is TGTGCCAGCAGTTTTCTTGGACTACAAGATTACGAGCAGTACTTC. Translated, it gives CASSFLGLQDYEQYF.

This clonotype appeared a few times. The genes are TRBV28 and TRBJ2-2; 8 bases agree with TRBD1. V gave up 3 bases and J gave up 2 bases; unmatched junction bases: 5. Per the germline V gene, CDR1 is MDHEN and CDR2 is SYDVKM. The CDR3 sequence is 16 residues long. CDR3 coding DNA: TGTGCCAGCAGTTTCTGGCAGGGGGCAAACACCGGGGAGCTGTTTTTT. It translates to CASSFWQGANTGELFF.

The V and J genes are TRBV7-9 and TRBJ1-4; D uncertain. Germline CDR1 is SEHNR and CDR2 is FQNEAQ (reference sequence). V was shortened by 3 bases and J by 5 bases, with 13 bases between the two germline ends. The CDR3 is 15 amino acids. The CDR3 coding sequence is TGTGCCAGCAGCTTTAGTGAGATTTCAAATGAAAAACTGTTTTTT. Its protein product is CASSFSEISNEKLFF.

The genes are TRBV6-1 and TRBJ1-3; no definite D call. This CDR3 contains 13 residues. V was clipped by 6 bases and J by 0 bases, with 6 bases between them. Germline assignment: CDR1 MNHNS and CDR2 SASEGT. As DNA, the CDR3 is TGTGCCAGCAGGACGGACTCTGGAAACACCATATATTTT. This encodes CASRTDSGNTIYF.

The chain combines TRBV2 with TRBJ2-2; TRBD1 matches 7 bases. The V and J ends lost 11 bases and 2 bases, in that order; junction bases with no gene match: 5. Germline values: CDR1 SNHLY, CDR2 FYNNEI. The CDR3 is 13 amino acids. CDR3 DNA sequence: TGTGCCGGTGACAGGGAAAACACCGGGGAGCTGTTTTTT. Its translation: CAGDRENTGELFF.

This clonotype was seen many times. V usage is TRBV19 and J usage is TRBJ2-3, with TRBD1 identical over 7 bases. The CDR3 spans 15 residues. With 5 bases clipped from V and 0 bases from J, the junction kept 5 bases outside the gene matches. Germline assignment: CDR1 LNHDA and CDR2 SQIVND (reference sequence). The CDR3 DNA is TGTGCCAGTAGTCCAGACAGGGCCAGCACAGATACGCAGTATTTT. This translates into CASSPDRASTDTQYF.

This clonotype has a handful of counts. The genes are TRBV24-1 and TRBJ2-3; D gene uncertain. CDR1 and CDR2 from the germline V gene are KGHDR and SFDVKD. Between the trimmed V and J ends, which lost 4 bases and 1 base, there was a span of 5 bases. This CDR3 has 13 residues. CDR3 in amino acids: CATSELGTDTQYF. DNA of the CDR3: TGTGCCACCAGTGAGTTGGGCACAGATACGCAGTATTTT.

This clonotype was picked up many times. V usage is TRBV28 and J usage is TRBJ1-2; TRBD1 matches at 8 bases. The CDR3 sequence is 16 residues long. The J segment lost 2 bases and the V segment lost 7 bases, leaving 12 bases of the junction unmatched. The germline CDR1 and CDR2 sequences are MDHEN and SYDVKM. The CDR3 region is CASTLSLGTGNYGYTF. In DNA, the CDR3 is TGTGCCAGCACTCTTTCCCTCGGGACAGGAAACTATGGCTACACCTTC.

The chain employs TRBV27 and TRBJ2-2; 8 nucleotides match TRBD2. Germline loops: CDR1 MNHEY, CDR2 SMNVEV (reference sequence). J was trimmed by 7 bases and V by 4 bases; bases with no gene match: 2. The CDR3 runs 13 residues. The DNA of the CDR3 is TGTGCCAGCAGTTCCCTAGCGGGCGGGGAGCTGTTTTTT. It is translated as CASSSLAGGELFF.

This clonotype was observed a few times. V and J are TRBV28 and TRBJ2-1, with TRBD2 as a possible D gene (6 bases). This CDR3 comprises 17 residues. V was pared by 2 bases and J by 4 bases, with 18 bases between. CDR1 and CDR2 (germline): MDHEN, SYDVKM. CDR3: CASSLRLQASAYNEQFF. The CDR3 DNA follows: TGTGCCAGCAGTTTACGCCTTCAGGCTAGCGCTTACAATGAGCAGTTCTTC.

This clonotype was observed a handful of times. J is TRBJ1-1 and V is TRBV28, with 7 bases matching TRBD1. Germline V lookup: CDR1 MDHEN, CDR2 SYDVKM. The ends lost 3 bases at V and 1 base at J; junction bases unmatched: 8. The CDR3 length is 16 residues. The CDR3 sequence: CASSFDRDSKNTEAFF. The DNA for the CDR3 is TGTGCCAGCAGTTTTGACAGGGATTCTAAGAACACTGAAGCTTTCTTT.